This entry concerns a single T cell receptor (beta chain). Its antigen specificity is not known. The input lacks base qualities; no much larger clone sits a single base away. For whole blood analysis, approximately 2.5 ml of peripheral blood was collected from healthy adult volunteers into Tempus tubes, and RNA was extracted following the manufacturer's instructions. A robust, sensitive protocol for the amplification, sequencing and analysis of TCRs was described in the study, in which 3' ligation of a UMI-containing oligonucleotide to TCR cDNA was used. Before reverse transcription, total RNA that had not been cell sorted was treated with RQ1 DNase, with a target input of roughly 1 to 1,100 ng. To check how robust the pipeline was in samples where T cells make up a minority population, libraries were built from skin biopsies and whole blood. This sample was included in a study of naive and memory T cell subsets (dated by TCRdb to 2016 to 2017). About the full investigation: In the figure summarizing the skin biopsy and whole blood samples, 10 or so blood donors, 7 tuberculin skin test biopsies and 3 saline control biopsies were reported. PCR2 was typically performed as a SYBR Green qPCR that was stopped at a set threshold, although end-point PCR (roughly 6 cycles) could be used instead for low-input samples. Findings and caveats that apply to the study as a whole: The RNA-based method was acknowledged to be potentially sensitive to changes in TCR transcripts with T cell activation and differentiation.

Libraries came from 5' RACE. For the blood and skin samples, TCR RNA was reverse transcribed with SuperScript IV using primers for the alpha and beta constant regions. The ligated cDNA was amplified in four rounds of PCR with nested alpha and beta constant region primers together with the SP2 primer. An oligonucleotide carrying the Illumina SP2 primer and a UMI was ligated to the 3' end of the cDNA by means of T4 RNA ligase 1. To prevent hairpin formation, the 12-nucleotide UMI was made up of two random hexamers with an eight-base spacer between them. TCR alpha and beta chain libraries were processed separately from the second PCR onward, with dual indexing for multiplexing. After pooling, the indexed libraries were analyzed by capillary electrophoresis and sequenced on either an Illumina MiSeq or NextSeq. To boost base diversity and improve cluster recognition, PhiX DNA at about 4.5-8% was spiked into the libraries. The original pipeline was this. Demultiplexor pulled UMIs out of read 2, joined the UMIs with the TCR sequence from read 1, and separated reads according to sample indices. Decombinator identified V and J genes and V-J junctions and gave each TCR a five-part identifier that included V and J deletions. Collapsinator used UMIs to correct sequencing errors and PCR amplification heterogeneity, producing a UMI-based abundance for each TCR. CDR3Translator turned identifiers into nucleotide sequence, translated that sequence into amino acids, and pulled out CDR3 regions based on terminal motifs. After normalization to the amount of input RNA, error-corrected alpha and beta TCR counts from blood and skin were compared. Starting from the raw public reads, TCRdb applied fastp trimming at Q25, assembled clones with MiXCR and retained in-frame beta chains. Rows with one shared CDR3 protein collapse into an entry with the most common genes and DNA. The V and J calls shown here were made by TCRdb, not taken from the authors' results. Across this sample there are 20,000 to 30,000 distinct CDR3 sequences, with around 21% seen only once. In total, the top ten clones hold roughly 1.8% of the sample.

This clonotype originated in a female donor in good health.

This receptor carries the CDR3 CATSETVYGYTF. At the DNA level, the sequence is TGTGCCACCTCAGAGACAGTCTACGGCTACACCTTC. This chain joins TRBV6-2 or TRBV6-3 to TRBJ1-2; D gene: possibly TRBD1, on 5 matching bases. Per the germline V gene, MNHEY is the CDR1 and SVGEGT is the CDR2. The CDR3 holds 12 amino acids from the cysteine to the phenylalanine. Kept here is only the CDR3 DNA, which spans 36 bases and is read in frame from base 1. V was cut back by 10 bases and J by 8 bases, leaving a gap of 17 bases between them.